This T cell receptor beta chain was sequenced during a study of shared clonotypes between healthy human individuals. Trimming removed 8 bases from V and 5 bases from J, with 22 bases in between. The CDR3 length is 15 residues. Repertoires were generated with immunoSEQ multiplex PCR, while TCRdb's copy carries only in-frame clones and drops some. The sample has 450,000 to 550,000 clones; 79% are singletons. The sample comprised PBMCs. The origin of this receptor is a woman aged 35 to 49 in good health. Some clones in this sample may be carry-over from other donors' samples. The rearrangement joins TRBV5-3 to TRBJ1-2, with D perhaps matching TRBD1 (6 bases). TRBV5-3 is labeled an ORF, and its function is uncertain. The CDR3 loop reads CASSRMDGGRYGYTF. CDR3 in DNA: TGTGCCAGCAGCCGGATGGACGGGGGCCGTTATGGCTACACCTTC.